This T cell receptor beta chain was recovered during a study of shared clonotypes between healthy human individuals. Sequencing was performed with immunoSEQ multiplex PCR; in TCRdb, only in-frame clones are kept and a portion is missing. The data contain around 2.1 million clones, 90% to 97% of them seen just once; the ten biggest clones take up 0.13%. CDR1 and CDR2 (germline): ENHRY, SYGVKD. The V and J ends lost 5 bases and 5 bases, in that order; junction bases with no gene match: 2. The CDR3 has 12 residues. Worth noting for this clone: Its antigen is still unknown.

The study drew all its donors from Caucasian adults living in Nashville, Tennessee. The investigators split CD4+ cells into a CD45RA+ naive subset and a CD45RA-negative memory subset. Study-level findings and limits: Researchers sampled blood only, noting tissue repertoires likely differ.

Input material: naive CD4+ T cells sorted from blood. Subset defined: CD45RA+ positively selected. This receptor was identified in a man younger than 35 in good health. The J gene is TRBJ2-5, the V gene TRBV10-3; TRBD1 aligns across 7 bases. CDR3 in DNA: TGTGCCATCAGTCAGGGGGATGAGACCCAGTACTTC. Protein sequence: CAISQGDETQYF.